The 14 T cell receptor beta chains reported below all come from one sample, sequenced in a study of blood T cell repertoires in COVID-19 (TCRdb year 2020). The receptor library was made with the immunoSEQ multiplex PCR assay. The immuneACCESS repertoire file appears here via TCRdb, limited to in-frame rearrangements. These files lack a portion of the clones; in checked studies, under half of the deficit traces to unresolved V genes, and the cause of the others is not known. For this sample there are around 180,000 clones; 74% appear just once. 3% of the sample belongs to the ten largest clones. Sequencing input: peripheral blood. These TCRs come from a woman of 80 years or more with acute or convalescent COVID-19.

This chain connects TRBV5-1 to TRBJ2-2; 9 bases align to TRBD2. Germline CDR1 reads SGHRS; CDR2 reads YFSETQ. After removal of 6 bases from V and 4 bases from J, the junction contained 10 bases not matched to a gene. The CDR3 is 16 amino acids. The CDR3 sequence: CASTIIAGEGTGELFF. CDR3 nucleotides: TGCGCCAGCACCATCATAGCGGGAGAGGGCACCGGGGAGCTGTTTTTT. The full variable domain, rest sourced from reference TRBV5-1 and TRBJ2-2, is KAGVTQTPRYLIKTRGQQVTLSCSPISGHRSVSWYQQTPGQGLQFLFEYFSETQRNKGNFPGRFSGRQFSNSRSEMNVSTLELGDSALYLCASTIIAGEGTGELFFGEGSRLTVL.

The chain carries TRBV10-3 and TRBJ2-7; 9 bases align to TRBD2. The CDR3 contains 17 residues. V shed 5 bases, J shed 0 bases, and the junction held 11 bases outside the gene matches. The V gene's germline CDR1 is ENHRY and CDR2 SYGVKD. In nucleotides, the CDR3 is TGTGCCATCAGTTCCCTTTCAGCGGGAGGCTTCTCCTACGAGCAGTACTTC. Its protein product is CAISSLSAGGFSYEQYF.

This chain joins TRBV5-6 and TRBJ1-5, with 9 positions matching TRBD1. Germline lookup yields CDR1 SGHDT and CDR2 YYEEEE. With 4 bases clipped from V and 1 base from J, the junction kept 3 bases outside the gene matches. The CDR3 is made up of 15 amino acids. The DNA of the CDR3 is TGTGCCAGCAGCACTGGACAGGGGAGCAATCAGCCCCAGCATTTT. Amino acids: CASSTGQGSNQPQHF. The whole variable domain, remainder taken from reference TRBV5-6 and TRBJ1-5, is DAGVTQSPTHLIKTRGQQVTLRCSPKSGHDTVSWYQQALGQGPQFIFQYYEEEERQRGNFPDRFSGHQFPNYSSELNVNALLLGDSALYLCASSTGQGSNQPQHFGDGTRLSIL.

Written as DNA, the CDR3 is TGTGCCAGCAGCCAATCTCCAGGGCCTCAGCCCCAGCATTTT. It yields the protein CASSQSPGPQPQHF. This chain connects TRBV16 to TRBJ1-5, with D possibly being TRBD1 (5 bases). The CDR3 loop spans 14 amino acids. CDR1 is KGHSY and CDR2 is FQNENV in the germline V gene. The ends were cut back, 0 bases at V and 6 bases at J, with 9 bases in the middle.

This clone was found a few times. The chain is built from TRBV2 and TRBJ2-7, with 10 bases fitting TRBD1. V was clipped by 7 bases and J by 3 bases; unmatched bases: 6. Germline V gene lookup returns CDR1 SNHLY and CDR2 FYNNEI. The CDR3 is made up of 14 amino acids. The CDR3 reads CASTQRDRGYEQYF. As DNA, the CDR3 is TGTGCCAGCACCCAAAGGGACAGGGGCTACGAGCAGTACTTC.

The sample holds a few counts of this clone. This chain connects TRBV4-1 to TRBJ2-3; the match to TRBD2 covers 7 bases. Losses at the gene ends were 0 bases for V and 2 bases for J; bases not matched to a gene: 8. The germline gives CDR1 MGHRA, CDR2 YSYEKL. The CDR3 is made up of 17 amino acids. CDR3 in amino acids: CASSQDSSSGITDTQYF. In nucleotides, the CDR3 is TGCGCCAGCAGCCAAGATTCGTCTAGCGGAATCACAGATACGCAGTATTTT.

This clone was seen only once. The chain couples TRBV21-1 to TRBJ2-7; the table's D call TRBD2 went unverified against the DNA. TRBV21-1 is annotated as a pseudogene. CDR3 length equals 16 residues. The CDR3 is CASSTFYSGRPYEQYF. The DNA of the CDR3 is TGTGCCAGCAGCACTTTTTATAGCGGGAGGCCCTACGAGCAGTACTTC.

The V gene is TRBV6-2 or TRBV6-3, the J gene TRBJ1-4; the match to TRBD1 covers 7 bases. Germline V gene sequence: CDR1 MNHEY, CDR2 SVGEGT. The J segment lost 8 bases and the V segment lost 2 bases, leaving 20 bases of the junction unmatched. The CDR3 totals 19 residues. DNA for the CDR3: TGTGCCAGCAGTTACCCGACGAGGGACAGTGGCTTTCCCTCAGAAAAACTGTTTTTT. Protein: CASSYPTRDSGFPSEKLFF.

This sequence joins TRBV27 and TRBJ2-7; 10 bases map to TRBD2. V lost 2 bases to trimming and J lost 2 bases; unmatched junction nucleotides: 3. From germline, CDR1 is MNHEY and CDR2 SMNVEV (reference sequence). The CDR3 is made up of 15 amino acids. Here the CDR3 reads CASSLGTSDTYEQYF. In DNA, the CDR3 is TGTGCCAGCAGTTTAGGGACTAGCGACACCTACGAGCAGTACTTC.

This rearrangement joins TRBV28 to TRBJ1-6; tentative D call: TRBD1 (5 bases). Trimming cost V 7 bases and J 9 bases, with 28 bases left between them. This CDR3 comprises 18 residues. Germline values: CDR1 MDHEN, CDR2 SYDVKM. This CDR3 is CASNPSDGSLTGGSPLHF. DNA of the CDR3: TGTGCCAGCAACCCCTCGGACGGGTCCCTAACCGGGGGTTCACCCCTCCACTTT.

The rearrangement joins TRBV19 to TRBJ2-7, with 9 bases matching TRBD2. The length of the CDR3 is 16 residues. Per the germline V gene, CDR1 is LNHDA and CDR2 is SQIVND (reference sequence). V trimming: 3 bases; J trimming: 2 bases; junction bases outside the gene matches: 8. As DNA, the CDR3 is TGTGCCAGTAGTATTTATAGCGGGAGCCCCCCCTACGAGCAGTACTTC. Amino acid sequence: CASSIYSGSPPYEQYF.

The chain has TRBV27 and TRBJ1-1; D may be TRBD1 (5 bases). Germline CDR1 reads MNHEY; CDR2 reads SMNVEV (reference sequence). The V end lost 4 bases, the J end lost 0 bases, and 21 bases lay between the germline ends. The CDR3 extends over 18 amino acids. The CDR3: CASSSAGGLGLMNTEAFF. In DNA, the CDR3 is TGTGCCAGCAGTTCCGCGGGGGGATTGGGTTTGATGAACACTGAAGCTTTCTTT.

The CDR3 is CASSLPGGRGNYGYTF. The CDR3 nucleotides are TGTGCCAGCAGCCTCCCCGGGGGCAGGGGGAACTATGGCTACACCTTC. The chain couples TRBV28 to TRBJ1-2; 7 positions agree with TRBD1. V lost 6 bases, J lost 2 bases, and 12 bases stayed unmatched. The CDR3 totals 16 residues. From germline, CDR1 is MDHEN and CDR2 SYDVKM.

A few counts support this clone. V usage is TRBV4-2 and J usage is TRBJ1-3, with a tentative D call TRBD1 (5 bases). Germline V CDR1 and CDR2: LGHNA, YNFKEQ. V gave up 1 base and J gave up 0 bases, with 25 bases separating them. This CDR3 comprises 21 residues. The CDR3 coding sequence is TGTGCCAGCAGCCAAGCCCAGCAAAGAAGGGGTCTCGAAAGCTCTGGAAACACCATATATTTT. It yields the protein CASSQAQQRRGLESSGNTIYF.